This passage covers 16 T cell receptor beta chains from one sample sequenced in a study of T cells in Graves' hyperthyroidism and ophthalmopathy. It was RNA transcripts that yielded the amplified TCR beta CDR3 regions. TCR CDR3 underwent first-round RT-PCR with the HTBI primer set. TCRdb itself ran the multiplex PCR reads through MiXCR, one entry per CDR3 protein. The sample records approximately 400,000 distinct CDR3 sequences, under 20% being singletons. The sequenced sample was blood. Source of these receptors: a woman in her late teens or twenties with Graves' hyperthyroidism.

This clonotype was counted ten times or more. This rearrangement joins TRBV4-1 to TRBJ2-2; D may be TRBD1 (6 bases). The CDR3 is 16 amino acids. V was clipped by 0 bases and J by 0 bases, with 8 bases between them. Germline loops: CDR1 MGHRA, CDR2 YSYEKL. The DNA of the CDR3 is TGCGCCAGCAGCCAAGATACAGGGACGAACACCGGGGAGCTGTTTTTT. It encodes CASSQDTGTNTGELFF.

The chain's CDR3 is CASSPMYSTDTQYF. CDR3 in DNA: TGTGCCAGCAGCCCTATGTATAGCACAGATACGCAGTATTTT. This chain connects TRBV11-2 to TRBJ2-3; no reliable D call. Germline V gene sequence: CDR1 SGHAT, CDR2 FQNNGV. The CDR3 has 14 residues. V shed 5 bases and J shed 0 bases, with 9 bases lying between them.

This clonotype appeared a few times. A much larger clone sits a single nucleotide away, making a read error possible. DNA for the CDR3: TGCAGTGCAACGGAGGGGGACGGGGACACCGGGGAGCTGTTTTTT. Translation: CSATEGDGDTGELFF. The gene calls are TRBV20-1 and TRBJ2-2, with D possibly called TRBD1 or TRBD2 (6 bases each). The CDR3 is 15 residues long. V gave up 6 bases and J gave up 3 bases, with 17 bases separating them. CDR1 is DFQATT, CDR2 SNEGSKA, per germline (reference sequence).

This clonotype appeared many times. The chain employs TRBV30 and TRBJ1-5; D gene ambiguous. The CDR3 is 13 residues long. Germline V CDR1 and CDR2: GTSNPN, SVGIG (reference sequence). V shed 2 bases and J shed 4 bases, with 9 bases lying between them. The CDR3 DNA is TGTGCCTGGAGTTTGCAGAGAAATCAGCCCCAGCATTTT. This codes for CAWSLQRNQPQHF.

This clonotype has a count of ten or more. This chain uses TRBV11-2 with TRBJ2-5; 8 positions match TRBD1. The CDR3 has 15 residues. The V segment lost 8 bases and the J segment 4 bases; nucleotides outside the gene matches: 12. The germline V gene has CDR1 SGHAT and CDR2 FQNNGV. The CDR3, as DNA: TGTGCCAGCCTTCACAGGGGGTGGTCTGGAGAGACCCAGTACTTC. It yields the protein CASLHRGWSGETQYF.

This clonotype showed up many times. This sequence joins TRBV20-1 and TRBJ1-2, with D uncertain. Germline V gene data show CDR1 as DFQATT and CDR2 as SNEGSKA (reference sequence). Trimming removed 3 bases at V and 1 base at J, with 21 bases between. The CDR3 has 17 residues. For the CDR3, the DNA is TGCAGTGCTAGCACACTTGACCGGCGTCGAAATAACTATGGCTACACCTTC. Amino acids: CSASTLDRRRNNYGYTF.

The rearrangement joins TRBV28 to TRBJ2-7; 7 nucleotides agree with TRBD1. The CDR3 loop spans 14 amino acids. After removal of 3 bases from V and 2 bases from J, the junction contained 4 bases not matched to a gene. Per the germline V gene, CDR1 is MDHEN and CDR2 is SYDVKM. The CDR3 sequence is CASSFDRATYEQYF. The CDR3 DNA reads TGTGCCAGCAGTTTCGACAGGGCTACCTACGAGCAGTACTTC. The whole variable domain, filled in from reference TRBV28 and TRBJ2-7, reads DVKVTQSSRYLVKRTGEKVFLECVQDMDHENMFWYRQDPGLGLRLIYFSYDVKMKEKGDIPEGYSVSREKKERFSLILESASTNQTSMYLCASSFDRATYEQYFGPGTRLTVT.

This clonotype was found a few times. The chain links TRBV13 to TRBJ2-7, with D possibly matching TRBD2 (5 bases). The CDR3 has 13 amino acids. V lost 3 bases to trimming and J lost 5 bases, with 11 bases between them. CDR1 is PRHDT, CDR2 FYEKMQ, per germline (reference sequence). The CDR3 sequence: CASSFSEGNEQYF. The CDR3 bases are TGTGCCAGCAGCTTTTCCGAGGGCAACGAGCAGTACTTC.

The sample holds many counts of this clonotype. The rearrangement links TRBV6-1 to TRBJ1-2; D call uncertain. Trimming cost V 2 bases and J 2 bases, with 12 bases left between them. This CDR3 region has 15 residues. Germline assignment: CDR1 MNHNS and CDR2 SASEGT. The CDR3 coding sequence is TGTGCCAGCAGTGAATTTGTCCAGGAGAACTATGGCTACACCTTC. This codes for CASSEFVQENYGYTF.

This clonotype has at least ten counts. The chain is built from TRBV6-1 and TRBJ1-5; 7 bases are a match to TRBD1. The V and J ends lost 8 bases and 0 bases, in that order; junction bases with no gene match: 7. This CDR3 has 15 residues. The V gene's germline CDR1 is MNHNS and CDR2 SASEGT. Written as DNA, the CDR3 is TGTGCCAGCGGAATTGACAGGGTTAGCAATCAGCCCCAGCATTTT. Amino acids: CASGIDRVSNQPQHF.

In its sample, this clonotype was seen many times. This chain uses TRBV30 with TRBJ2-7; D is ambiguous. Trimming pared 7 bases from V and 5 bases from J, leaving 18 bases between. The CDR3 contains 13 residues. CDR1 GTSNPN and CDR2 SVGIG come from the germline V gene (reference sequence). CDR3 sequence (DNA): TGTGCCTTGAAAAAAAGCAGGCTCGACGAGCAGTACTTC. Residues: CALKKSRLDEQYF.

This clonotype was recorded at least ten times. The chain carries TRBV12-3 or TRBV12-4 and TRBJ2-7, with no clear D. This CDR3 comprises 13 residues. V lost 2 bases, J lost 0 bases, and 5 bases lay in between. The CDR3 sequence is CASSLSVSYEQYF. For the CDR3, the DNA is TGTGCCAGCAGTTTATCTGTCTCCTACGAGCAGTACTTC.

This chain connects TRBV6-5 to TRBJ1-1; 7 bases align to TRBD1. J lost 5 bases, V lost 5 bases, and 5 bases had no gene match. The germline CDR1 and CDR2 sequences are MNHEY and SVGAGI. This CDR3 is built from 13 residues. CDR3 in DNA: TGTGCCAGCAGTACTACGACAGGGACTGAAGCTTTCTTT. This translates into CASSTTTGTEAFF.

The sample holds many counts of this clonotype. The chain carries TRBV2 and TRBJ2-7; TRBD2 aligns across 7 bases. This CDR3 contains 14 residues. Per the germline V gene, CDR1 is SNHLY and CDR2 is FYNNEI. Trimming took 2 bases from V and 7 from J; bases not matched to a gene: 8. The CDR3 DNA is TGTGCCAGCAGTGAAATTAGCGGGCGACGGGAGCAGTACTTC. This codes for CASSEISGRREQYF.

V usage is TRBV14 and J usage is TRBJ1-3; D remains unclear. The CDR3 spans 16 residues. Germline CDR1 reads SGHDN; CDR2 reads FVKESK. Trimming removed 5 bases at V and 0 bases at J, with 14 bases between. CDR3 coding DNA: TGTGCCAGCAGCACAAGGACGGTGAGCTCTGGAAACACCATATATTTT. It yields the protein CASSTRTVSSGNTIYF.

As to this clonotype: A much larger clone lies a single base off, so this may be a read error. V gene TRBV20-1 combines with J gene TRBJ1-1; D might be TRBD1 (6 bases). The length of the CDR3 is 15 residues. The germline V gene encodes CDR1 DFQATT and CDR2 SNEGSKA (reference sequence). V was cut by 1 base and J by 0 bases, with 12 bases left in between. This chain's CDR3 is CSARGSGVVNTEAFF. CDR3 in DNA: TGCAGTGCTAGAGGCTCAGGGGTGGTGAACACTGAAGCTTTCTTT.